The TCR beta chain under discussion was sequenced for a study of graft-versus-host responses after intestinal transplantation. Study summary: As for transplant type, recipients had multivisceral, liver-intestinal, or isolated intestinal grafts. Study findings and constraints: Those patients showing graft-donor T cell macrochimerism displayed high graft-versus-host to host-versus-graft clonal ratios in allografts. Declining HvG levels early post-transplant were linked to peak circulating GvH clone levels.

Data came from immunoSEQ multiplex PCR; TCRdb stores just in-frame clones and leaves some out. The sample yields nearly 100,000 clones, 80% to 95% seen once. Points on this clone: Antigen: not known.

The source is a human patient who received an intestinal transplant, so some T cells may come from the graft donor. The sequenced sample was PBMCs, obtained around 450 days after intestinal transplant.

The CDR3 loop is CASPDSLSYEQYF. CDR3 DNA sequence: TGTGCCAGTCCTGACAGCCTTTCCTACGAGCAGTACTTC. This chain links TRBV6-1 with TRBJ2-7; D possibly corresponds to TRBD1 (5 bases). Trimming cost V 9 bases and J 1 base, with 13 bases left between them. There are 13 residues in the CDR3. Germline V gene lookup returns CDR1 MNHNS and CDR2 SASEGT.